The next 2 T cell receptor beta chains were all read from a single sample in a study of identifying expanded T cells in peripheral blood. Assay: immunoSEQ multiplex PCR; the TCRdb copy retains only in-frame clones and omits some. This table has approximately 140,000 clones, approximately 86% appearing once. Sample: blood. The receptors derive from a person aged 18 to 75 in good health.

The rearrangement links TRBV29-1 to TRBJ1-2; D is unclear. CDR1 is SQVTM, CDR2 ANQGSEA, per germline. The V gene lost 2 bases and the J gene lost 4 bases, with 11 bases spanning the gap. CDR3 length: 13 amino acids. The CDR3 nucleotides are TGCAGCGTTGAACTTCCCAGGCCCTATGGCTACACCTTC. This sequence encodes CSVELPRPYGYTF.

CDR3 DNA: TGTGCCAGCAGCCCACACCGGGGAGCCTACGAGCAGTACTTC. Amino acid sequence: CASSPHRGAYEQYF. This chain connects TRBV9 to TRBJ2-7; maybe TRBD2 (5 bases). V was shortened by 4 bases and J by 2 bases, with 13 bases between the two germline ends. Germline V gene lookup returns CDR1 SGDLS and CDR2 YYNGEE. CDR3 size: 14 residues.